The 28 T cell receptor beta chains below were found in one sample sequenced in a study of T cells in Graves' hyperthyroidism and ophthalmopathy. Amplified regions were TCR beta CDR3 sequences from RNA transcripts. The HTBI primer set was used in a first-round RT-PCR of the TCR CDR3. TCRdb processed the multiplex PCR reads anew with MiXCR; each CDR3 protein has one entry. The sample has around 700,000 distinct CDR3 sequences; roughly 20% are singletons. Sequencing was performed on blood. These receptors originate from a woman aged 45-65 years with Graves' hyperthyroidism that later progressed to Graves' ophthalmopathy.

This clonotype showed up just a few times. The V gene is TRBV10-3, the J gene TRBJ2-7; 8 bases fit TRBD1. The J segment lost 5 bases and the V segment lost 3 bases, leaving 6 bases of the junction unmatched. Germline V gene sequence: CDR1 ENHRY, CDR2 SYGVKD. The CDR3 spans 14 residues. The CDR3 protein is CAISEVDRVDEQYF. The CDR3 bases are TGTGCCATCAGTGAAGTGGACAGGGTCGACGAGCAGTACTTC.

This clonotype was found a few times. The V gene is TRBV6-5, the J gene TRBJ1-2; a weak D match, TRBD1 (5 bases). Germline lookup yields CDR1 MNHEY and CDR2 SVGAGI. V was shortened by 2 bases and J by 8 bases, with 9 bases between the two germline ends. The CDR3 runs to 12 residues. This CDR3 reads CASSYRGGGYTF. CDR3 sequence (DNA): TGTGCCAGCAGTTACCGGGGGGGAGGCTACACCTTC.

The rearrangement joins TRBV27 to TRBJ2-5; D is possibly TRBD1 (6 bases). V dropped 5 bases and J dropped 4 bases, with 20 bases sitting between them. The length of the CDR3 is 16 residues. Per germline, CDR1 MNHEY and CDR2 SMNVEV (reference sequence). CDR3 sequence reads: CASSKLQGRPPETQYF. CDR3 DNA sequence: TGTGCCAGCAGTAAATTACAGGGTCGTCCCCCAGAGACCCAGTACTTC.

This clonotype was seen repeatedly, ten times or more. The chain employs TRBV30 and TRBJ2-2, with D uncertain. CDR1 and CDR2 (germline): GTSNPN, SVGIG (reference sequence). V was trimmed by 0 bases and J by 4 bases, leaving 6 bases between them. CDR3 size: 13 residues. CDR3 DNA: TGTGCCTGGAGTGTAACCTCCACCGGGGAGCTGTTTTTT. It specifies CAWSVTSTGELFF.

The sample holds many counts of this clonotype. The rearrangement joins TRBV12-3 or TRBV12-4 to TRBJ2-7; D remains unclear. CDR3 length equals 14 residues. V was cut by 2 bases and J by 0 bases, with 8 bases left in between. CDR3 loop: CASSLFGGSYEQYF. CDR3 nucleotide sequence: TGTGCCAGCAGTTTATTCGGCGGCTCCTACGAGCAGTACTTC.

This chain links TRBV4-1 with TRBJ2-3, with D possibly called TRBD1 or TRBD2 (7 bases each). Between the trimmed V and J ends, which lost 0 bases and 3 bases, there was a span of 16 bases. CDR3 length: 17 amino acids. Germline V CDR1 and CDR2: MGHRA, YSYEKL. CDR3 loop: CASSQEAGGGRTDTQYF. The CDR3 nucleotides are TGCGCCAGCAGCCAAGAGGCAGGGGGGGGGAGGACAGATACGCAGTATTTT.

The chain links TRBV4-1 to TRBJ2-3; TRBD2 agrees at 13 bases. The CDR3 extends over 18 amino acids. The germline gives CDR1 MGHRA, CDR2 YSYEKL. V lost 1 base and J lost 2; bases outside the gene matches: 6. The CDR3: CASSQATSGGDPTDTQYF. In DNA, the CDR3 is TGCGCCAGCAGCCAAGCCACTAGCGGGGGGGACCCCACAGATACGCAGTATTTT.

This clonotype appeared a few times. The chain recombines TRBV20-1 with TRBJ1-2; 9 bases are shared with TRBD1. Trimming took 8 bases from V and 4 from J; bases not matched to a gene: 11. The V gene's germline CDR1 is DFQATT and CDR2 SNEGSKA (reference sequence). The CDR3 extends over 14 amino acids. Written as DNA, the CDR3 is TGCAGTATTCCGGCGGACAGGGGTGGCTATGGCTACACCTTC. As protein: CSIPADRGGYGYTF.

V gene TRBV2 combines with J gene TRBJ2-1; 8 nucleotides line up with TRBD2. CDR3 length: 16 amino acids. The germline gives CDR1 SNHLY, CDR2 FYNNEI. J gave up 2 bases and V 4 bases, and 7 bases lay outside the gene matches. The CDR3 loop is CASSGSSGGAYNEQFF. CDR3 in DNA: TGTGCCAGCAGTGGAAGTTCCGGGGGGGCCTACAATGAGCAGTTCTTC.

This clonotype was recorded a few times. The chain combines TRBV5-1 with TRBJ2-2; D is perhaps TRBD1 or TRBD2 (6 bases each). V was shortened by 4 bases and J by 4 bases, with 17 bases between the two germline ends. The CDR3 is 16 amino acids. Germline CDR1 and CDR2: SGHRS and YFSETQ. CDR3 protein: CASSVEGDTGTGELFF. For the CDR3, the DNA is TGCGCCAGCAGCGTGGAGGGGGACACGGGCACCGGGGAGCTGTTTTTT.

The gene calls are TRBV2 and TRBJ1-5; no clear D. Germline V gene sequence: CDR1 SNHLY, CDR2 FYNNEI. V gave up 7 bases and J gave up 8 bases, with 18 bases separating them. The CDR3 length is 14 residues. The CDR3 bases are TGTGCCAGCAAGCCTTTAGGGTCGAGGGAGCCCCAGCATTTT. Translation: CASKPLGSREPQHF.

This sequence joins TRBV20-1 and TRBJ2-7; D may be TRBD1 (5 bases). The ends were cut back, 3 bases at V and 3 bases at J, with 18 bases in the middle. Germline CDR1 DFQATT, CDR2 SNEGSKA (reference sequence). The CDR3 is made up of 15 amino acids. The CDR3: CSARGRGGRDYEQYF. CDR3 coding DNA: TGCAGTGCTAGGGGAAGGGGTGGAAGGGACTACGAGCAGTACTTC.

The chain couples TRBV6-1 to TRBJ2-1, with 10 bases aligning to TRBD2. V lost 6 bases, J lost 9 bases, and 8 bases stayed unmatched. CDR1 and CDR2 (germline): MNHNS, SASEGT. This CDR3 comprises 14 residues. The CDR3, as DNA: TGTGCCAGCAGCAGACTAGCGGGTCGGAGTGAGCAGTTCTTC. This gives the protein CASSRLAGRSEQFF.

V is TRBV13 and J is TRBJ1-4, with a possible D match to TRBD1 (5 bases). Germline loops: CDR1 PRHDT, CDR2 FYEKMQ (reference sequence). The CDR3 is made up of 15 amino acids. Trimming cost V 2 bases and J 4 bases, with 11 bases left between them. In nucleotides, the CDR3 is TGTGCCAGCAGCTTACAGGCGGACATTAATGAAAAACTGTTTTTT. Its protein product is CASSLQADINEKLFF.

In this sample, this clonotype turned up many times. J is TRBJ1-5 and V is TRBV6-2 or TRBV6-3, with no clear D. The CDR3 sequence is 14 residues long. Trimming took 3 bases from V and 6 from J, leaving 12 bases between them. Germline CDR1 is MNHEY and CDR2 is SVGEGT. DNA for the CDR3: TGTGCCAGCAGTTATGGTGGTTCAGGTCAGCCCCAGCATTTT. As protein: CASSYGGSGQPQHF.

This clonotype has at least ten counts. The chain joins TRBV7-8 to TRBJ2-1; a weak D match, TRBD1 (5 bases). CDR3 size: 17 residues. Germline-derived CDR1 and CDR2 are SGHVS and FQNEAQ. Trimming removed 1 base from V and 8 bases from J, with 21 bases in between. Here the CDR3 DNA reads TGTGCCAGCAGCTTAGTAAAGGCAGGGCTGGTTTTGGATGAGCAGTTCTTC. It codes for CASSLVKAGLVLDEQFF.

This clonotype was detected ten times or more. V usage is TRBV30 and J usage is TRBJ2-7; the D is unclear. The CDR3 extends over 12 amino acids. Trimming shortened V by 4 bases and J by 6 bases, and 13 bases separated the two germline ends. Germline V lookup: CDR1 GTSNPN, CDR2 SVGIG (reference sequence). The CDR3 DNA follows: TGTGCCTGGACTCACCGGGCCGGCGAGCAGTACTTC. It codes for CAWTHRAGEQYF.

A few counts support this clonotype. The V call is TRBV6-1, the J call TRBJ2-3; D is uncertain. CDR3 length: 13 amino acids. V was trimmed by 7 bases and J by 3 bases, leaving 11 bases between them. Germline values: CDR1 MNHNS, CDR2 SASEGT. The CDR3 protein is CASIPAGTDTQYF. The CDR3 DNA is TGTGCCAGCATCCCGGCAGGAACAGATACGCAGTATTTT.

The V gene is TRBV2, the J gene TRBJ2-3; D tentatively reads TRBD1 or TRBD2 (5 bases each). The germline V gene encodes CDR1 SNHLY and CDR2 FYNNEI. The V end was cut by 5 bases, the J end by 3 bases, with 9 bases between. The CDR3 covers 13 residues. The CDR3 is CASSRDGTDTQYF. The CDR3 bases are TGTGCCAGCAGTAGGGACGGGACAGATACGCAGTATTTT.

The gene calls are TRBV7-8 and TRBJ1-1; no definite D call. V was cut by 1 base and J by 8 bases, with 8 bases left in between. Germline V lookup: CDR1 SGHVS, CDR2 FQNEAQ. The CDR3 runs to 12 residues. Here the CDR3 reads CASSLELREAFF. The CDR3 region has the DNA TGTGCCAGCAGCTTAGAGTTAAGGGAAGCTTTCTTT.

This clonotype was picked up a small number of times. J is TRBJ2-2 and V is TRBV3-1, with 14 bases identical to TRBD2. This CDR3 has 15 amino acids. The junction had 1 base not matched to a gene; V was cut back by 3 bases and J by 7 bases. Germline V gives CDR1 LGHDT, CDR2 YNNKEL (reference sequence). The CDR3 reads CASSQGLAGVGELFF. The CDR3 bases are TGTGCCAGCAGCCAGGGACTAGCGGGGGTCGGGGAGCTGTTTTTT.

This clonotype was seen many times. The V and J genes are TRBV30 and TRBJ1-5; D perhaps matches TRBD1 (5 bases). V was pared by 1 base and J by 5 bases, with 15 bases between. The V gene's germline CDR1 is GTSNPN and CDR2 SVGIG (reference sequence). The length of the CDR3 is 15 residues. In DNA, the CDR3 is TGTGCCTGGAGTGGGGATGGGACCGTCTATCAGCCCCAGCATTTT. Encoded protein: CAWSGDGTVYQPQHF.

The chain links TRBV6-5 to TRBJ2-2; 15 bases fit TRBD2. CDR3 size: 16 residues. V shed 6 bases and J 6 bases; nucleotides not matched to a gene: 5. From germline, CDR1 is MNHEY and CDR2 SVGAGI. CDR3 coding DNA: TGTGCCAGCAGCTTAGGACTAGCGGGGGGGCCCGGGGAGCTGTTTTTT. Residues: CASSLGLAGGPGELFF.

This clonotype showed up many times. This sequence joins TRBV7-9 and TRBJ1-3; D is unclear. Germline V CDR1 and CDR2: SEHNR, FQNEAQ (reference sequence). The germline V and J ends were trimmed by 4 bases and 4 bases, with 5 bases remaining between them. This CDR3 is built from 12 residues. The CDR3 nucleotides are TGTGCCAGCAGCTATGGGGGAAACACCATATATTTT. Residues: CASSYGGNTIYF.

The genes are TRBV5-1 and TRBJ2-5; D may be TRBD1 (6 bases). The CDR3 runs 14 residues. The V end lost 3 bases, the J end lost 3 bases, and 12 bases lay between the germline ends. Germline V gene sequence: CDR1 SGHRS, CDR2 YFSETQ. The CDR3 here is CASSYDSGEETQYF. The CDR3 nucleotides are TGCGCCAGCAGCTATGACTCAGGGGAAGAGACCCAGTACTTC.

Concerning this clonotype: Compared with germline, one end of the junction differs, possibly owing to a read error. The rearrangement uses TRBV11-3 and TRBJ1-3, with TRBD1 identical over 7 bases. The CDR3 runs to 15 residues. Germline CDR1 and CDR2: SGHNT and YENEEA. The CDR3: CASSLSTGSGNAIYF. Written as DNA, the CDR3 is TGTGCCAGCAGCTTGTCGACAGGGTCGGGAAACGCCATATATTTT.

This rearrangement joins TRBV2 to TRBJ2-7; D is possibly TRBD1 (6 bases). This CDR3 spans 15 amino acids. V lost 0 bases, J lost 4 bases, and 13 bases lay in between. Germline V gene lookup returns CDR1 SNHLY and CDR2 FYNNEI. CDR3: CASSEAWTDFYEQYF. DNA for the CDR3: TGTGCCAGCAGTGAAGCGTGGACAGACTTTTACGAGCAGTACTTC.

As concerns this clonotype: A read error is likely, as this CDR3 ends without the conserved phenylalanine or tryptophan. V usage is TRBV6-5 and J usage is TRBJ1-1; the D gene is possibly TRBD1 (5 bases). Trimming removed 0 bases at V and 6 bases at J, with 11 bases between. Germline assignment: CDR1 MNHEY and CDR2 SVGAGI. The CDR3 has 14 amino acids. The chain's CDR3 is CASSYSETGPEAFL. The CDR3, as DNA: TGTGCCAGCAGTTACTCGGAGACGGGGCCTGAAGCTTTCCTT.